Detailed here is one TCR beta chain. TCRdb reprocessed the 5' RACE reads; each CDR3 protein has one entry and no DNA is given. This sample's table has 400,000 to 500,000 distinct CDR3 sequences. This specimen comes from a study of T cells expressing NK-cell markers. Germline V gene lookup returns CDR1 MDHEN and CDR2 SYDVKM. There are 16 residues in the CDR3. The receptor's source is a woman between 18 and 70 years old in good health. The chain combines TRBV28 with TRBJ2-1; TCRdb indicates TRBD2, and absent DNA this call remains unverified. The specimen sequenced was blood T cells: a sorted CD56 or NKG2C T cell subset, CD4+ or CD8+ T cells, or bulk PBMC T cells (not recorded which). CDR3 residues: CASSSQTSGRGNEQFF.